These 30 T cell receptor beta chains were all obtained from the same sample, sequenced in a study of T-cell reconstitution after alpha-beta-depleted transplantation in children. The TCRbeta library was prepared with unique molecular identifiers. TCRdb itself ran the PCR reads through MiXCR, one entry per CDR3 protein. The table has about 160,000 distinct CDR3 sequences, approximately 12% seen once; the top ten hold 13%. This sample comprised PBMCs, obtained before TCRalphabeta/CD19-depleted stem cell transplant. These receptors all stem from a boy younger than 10 with acute myeloid leukemia, due to receive a stem cell transplant.

In its sample, this clonotype was seen many times. The rearrangement links TRBV6-1 to TRBJ1-3; perhaps TRBD1 as D (6 bases). The germline V gene has CDR1 MNHNS and CDR2 SASEGT. Trimming left V 6 bases short and J 2 bases short, with 11 bases between. This CDR3 spans 14 amino acids. This CDR3 reads CASRSPGAGNTIYF. In nucleotides, the CDR3 is TGTGCCAGCAGGAGCCCAGGGGCTGGAAACACCATATATTTT.

The sample holds many counts of this clonotype. This chain links TRBV20-1 with TRBJ1-3, with 8 nucleotides matching TRBD1. V was pared by 3 bases and J by 0 bases, with 10 bases of the junction left unmatched. From germline, CDR1 is DFQATT and CDR2 SNEGSKA (reference sequence). This CDR3 has 17 amino acids. Here the CDR3 reads CSASRTGLGSSGNTIYF. The DNA of the CDR3 is TGCAGTGCTAGCAGGACAGGGTTGGGAAGCTCTGGAAACACCATATATTTT.

This clonotype was counted many times. The chain is built from TRBV7-6 and TRBJ1-3, with D unresolved. Per germline, CDR1 SGHVS and CDR2 FNYEAQ. The length of the CDR3 is 15 residues. Trimming took off 5 bases at V and 0 bases at J, with 11 bases between the two ends. Here the CDR3 reads CASSVSRASGNTIYF. In DNA, the CDR3 is TGTGCCAGCAGCGTGTCGCGCGCCTCTGGAAACACCATATATTTT.

Many counts were recorded for this clonotype. V and J are TRBV5-5 and TRBJ2-7; D is unresolved. This CDR3 contains 16 residues. Germline-derived CDR1 and CDR2 are SGHKS and YYEKEE (reference sequence). The V gene lost 4 bases and the J gene lost 0 bases, with 17 bases spanning the gap. DNA of the CDR3: TGTGCCAGCAGCCGATACAGTAGTTCCAGCTCCTACGAGCAGTACTTC. Its translation is CASSRYSSSSSYEQYF.

The chain is built from TRBV4-2 and TRBJ2-5; no clear D gene. Germline loops: CDR1 LGHNA, CDR2 YNFKEQ. CDR3 size: 16 residues. Trimming took 0 bases from V and 1 from J, leaving 12 bases between them. CDR3 nucleotide sequence: TGTGCCAGCAGCCAAGATGGTCTCTCAACCCAAGAGACCCAGTACTTC. This translates into CASSQDGLSTQETQYF.

This clonotype was detected ten times or more. The rearrangement links TRBV20-1 to TRBJ1-1; D possibly corresponds to TRBD1 (5 bases). Between the trimmed V and J ends, which lost 5 bases and 4 bases, there was a span of 17 bases. CDR3 length: 14 amino acids. Germline-derived CDR1 and CDR2 are DFQATT and SNEGSKA (reference sequence). CDR3 sequence reads: CSAASGWGITEAFF. The CDR3, as DNA: TGCAGTGCTGCATCCGGATGGGGGATCACTGAAGCTTTCTTT.

Ten or more counts support this clonotype. The chain has TRBV11-2 and TRBJ2-2; maybe TRBD2 (5 bases). This CDR3 has 15 residues. CDR1 SGHAT and CDR2 FQNNGV come from the germline V gene. Trimming took off 2 bases at V and 5 bases at J, with 12 bases between the two ends. The CDR3 coding sequence is TGTGCCAGCAGCTTACCGGAATTAGCGACCGGGGAGCTGTTTTTT. Its protein product is CASSLPELATGELFF.

This clonotype was seen many times. J is TRBJ2-3 and V is TRBV6-4; possibly TRBD2 for D (7 bases). The ends were cut back, 2 bases at V and 4 bases at J, with 13 bases in the middle. There are 15 residues in the CDR3. Looked up from germline, CDR1 is MRHNA and CDR2 is SNTAGT. In nucleotides, the CDR3 is TGTGCCAGCAGTGACAGGGGGGGTTCGCCAGATACGCAGTATTTT. Translated, it gives CASSDRGGSPDTQYF.

Notes on this clonotype: It may be a read error: a sequence one base away is much more abundant. The chain joins TRBV6-5 to TRBJ2-1; 7 bases are a match to TRBD2. From germline, CDR1 is MNHEY and CDR2 SVGAGI. The V segment lost 2 bases and the J segment 12 bases; nucleotides outside the gene matches: 10. This CDR3 contains 14 residues. This CDR3 reads CASSYGGGSGGQFF. The CDR3 coding sequence is TGTGCCAGCAGTTACGGGGGGGGATCGGGTGGGCAGTTCTTC.

This clonotype was seen many times. J is TRBJ1-1 and V is TRBV7-2; a possible D gene is TRBD1 (5 bases). CDR1 is SGHTA and CDR2 is FQGNSA in the germline V gene. The CDR3 sequence is 14 residues long. V was cut by 2 bases and J by 2 bases, with 9 bases left in between. CDR3 coding DNA: TGTGCCAGCAGCTTATATCAGGGCAACACTGAAGCTTTCTTT. Translated, it gives CASSLYQGNTEAFF.

This clonotype was observed many times. This chain connects TRBV5-6 to TRBJ2-1; D is uncertain. The CDR3 has 15 amino acids. The germline V gene encodes CDR1 SGHDT and CDR2 YYEEEE. Trimming shortened V by 5 bases and J by 6 bases, and 18 bases separated the two germline ends. CDR3: CASSYYDERRNEQFF. CDR3 nucleotide sequence: TGTGCCAGCAGTTACTATGACGAGAGACGCAATGAGCAGTTCTTC.

In its sample, this clonotype was seen many times. The V and J genes are TRBV6-2 or TRBV6-3 and TRBJ2-5; D not resolved. CDR3 length equals 14 residues. The germline V gene has CDR1 MNHEY and CDR2 SVGEGT. V dropped 5 bases and J dropped 2 bases, with 12 bases sitting between them. CDR3 coding DNA: TGTGCCAGCAGTCCTTTGACACTTCAAGAGACCCAGTACTTC. Translation: CASSPLTLQETQYF.

This clonotype came up many times. The rearrangement uses TRBV10-2 and TRBJ2-3, with no clear D. V was shortened by 4 bases and J by 4 bases, with 12 bases between the two germline ends. The CDR3 length is 14 residues. Germline V lookup: CDR1 WSHSY, CDR2 SAAADI. The DNA of the CDR3 is TGCGCCAGCAGTGGTTGGAGTGGGGCAGATACGCAGTATTTT. Its protein is CASSGWSGADTQYF.

This clonotype was counted at least ten times. The chain couples TRBV5-1 to TRBJ2-2; D remains unclear. The CDR3 contains 13 residues. The V gene's germline CDR1 is SGHRS and CDR2 YFSETQ. The ends were cut back, 0 bases at V and 4 bases at J, with 4 bases in the middle. The CDR3 nucleotides read TGCGCCAGCAGCTTGGGGGTCACCGGGGAGCTGTTTTTT. Translated, it gives CASSLGVTGELFF. Variable domain in full (rest from reference TRBV5-1 and TRBJ2-2): KAGVTQTPRYLIKTRGQQVTLSCSPISGHRSVSWYQQTPGQGLQFLFEYFSETQRNKGNFPGRFSGRQFSNSRSEMNVSTLELGDSALYLCASSLGVTGELFFGEGSRLTVL.

This clonotype has a count of ten or more. The rearrangement uses TRBV6-5 and TRBJ1-6; D unclear. Germline V gives CDR1 MNHEY, CDR2 SVGAGI. The CDR3 is 15 residues long. V lost 2 bases to trimming and J lost 6 bases, with 11 bases between them. This chain's CDR3 is CASSYLSGVNSPLHF. The DNA of the CDR3 is TGTGCCAGCAGTTACCTCTCCGGGGTTAATTCACCCCTCCACTTT.

The chain links TRBV6-2 or TRBV6-3 to TRBJ2-7; TRBD2 aligns across 8 bases. The J segment lost 2 bases and the V segment lost 0 bases, leaving 0 bases of the junction unmatched. Germline V gene lookup returns CDR1 MNHEY and CDR2 SVGEGT. The CDR3 runs to 14 residues. CDR3 coding DNA: TGTGCCAGCAGTTACTCGACTAGCGCCTACGAGCAGTACTTC. The encoded protein is CASSYSTSAYEQYF.

This clonotype was seen at least ten times. This rearrangement joins TRBV12-3 or TRBV12-4 to TRBJ2-1; D gene uncertain. This CDR3 is built from 12 residues. Trimming removed 6 bases at V and 5 bases at J, with 8 bases between. CDR3: CASSPGNNEQFF. The DNA for the CDR3 is TGTGCCAGCAGCCCCGGCAACAATGAGCAGTTCTTC.

This clonotype appeared many times. The chain couples TRBV7-2 to TRBJ1-5; 10 bases line up with TRBD1. The CDR3 sequence is 15 residues long. The trim removed 5 bases at V and 6 bases at J, leaving 7 bases unmatched. Germline loops: CDR1 SGHTA, CDR2 FQGNSA. The CDR3 spells CASSRDRGEGQPQHF. The CDR3 region has the DNA TGTGCCAGCAGCCGGGACAGGGGAGAGGGTCAGCCCCAGCATTTT.

This chain connects TRBV7-3 to TRBJ1-1; perhaps TRBD1 as D (6 bases). Germline CDR1 is SGHTA and CDR2 is FQGTGA. V was pared by 5 bases and J by 3 bases, with 13 bases between. The CDR3 is 14 residues long. The CDR3 sequence: CASSRGGGHTEAFF. The CDR3 coding sequence is TGTGCCAGCAGCAGGGGGGGGGGGCACACTGAAGCTTTCTTT.

This clonotype showed up many times. The rearrangement uses TRBV5-1 and TRBJ1-5, with 12 bases fitting TRBD1. Germline CDR1 reads SGHRS; CDR2 reads YFSETQ. This CDR3 spans 16 amino acids. Germline trimming cut 4 bases from V and 6 bases from J; bases unmatched to any gene: 8. CDR3: CASSATGTGGGQPQHF. CDR3 in DNA: TGCGCCAGCAGCGCAACCGGGACAGGGGGCGGTCAGCCCCAGCATTTT.

This clonotype was detected ten times or more. The V call is TRBV20-1, the J call TRBJ1-1; 7 bases are a match to TRBD1. Germline trimming cut 5 bases from V and 6 bases from J; bases unmatched to any gene: 3. Germline-derived CDR1 and CDR2 are DFQATT and SNEGSKA (reference sequence). This CDR3 is built from 11 residues. CDR3 residues: CSALGTAEAFF. CDR3 DNA: TGCAGTGCTCTGGGGACAGCTGAAGCTTTCTTT.

There are many counts of this clonotype. V usage is TRBV29-1 and J usage is TRBJ1-2; 11 nucleotides line up with TRBD1. Germline values: CDR1 SQVTM, CDR2 ANQGSEA. V gave up 7 bases and J gave up 7 bases; unmatched junction bases: 8. CDR3 length: 13 amino acids. The DNA of the CDR3 is TGCAGCGGATCCGGGACAGGGGGTTCTGGCTACACCTTC. Translation: CSGSGTGGSGYTF. Supplemented by reference TRBV29-1 and TRBJ1-2, the full variable domain reads SAVISQKPSRDICQRGTSLTIQCQVDSQVTMMFWYRQQPGQSLTLIATANQGSEATYESGFVIDKFPISRPNLTFSTLTVSNMSPEDSSIYLCSGSGTGGSGYTFGSGTRLTVV.

This clonotype was detected many times. The genes are TRBV7-8 and TRBJ1-1, with no clear D. Germline CDR1 is SGHVS and CDR2 is FQNEAQ. The V end was cut by 5 bases, the J end by 1 base, with 11 bases between. The CDR3 totals 14 residues. The CDR3, as DNA: TGTGCCAGCAGCGCTAGTGAGGCGAACACTGAAGCTTTCTTT. Its translation: CASSASEANTEAFF.

This clonotype occurred many times. The chain recombines TRBV9 with TRBJ2-7; D not certain. CDR3 length: 13 residues. V shed 1 base and J shed 4 bases, with 9 bases lying between them. Germline CDR1 and CDR2: SGDLS and YYNGEE. CDR3 sequence reads: CASSVLPEYEQYF. CDR3 sequence (DNA): TGTGCCAGCAGCGTACTCCCTGAATACGAGCAGTACTTC.

This clonotype was counted ten times or more. The gene calls are TRBV7-8 and TRBJ2-5; possible D gene TRBD2, 5 bases. The germline CDR1 and CDR2 sequences are SGHVS and FQNEAQ. The V end was cut by 3 bases, the J end by 2 bases, with 10 bases between. This CDR3 has 14 residues. For the CDR3, the DNA is TGTGCCAGCAGCTTTCGGACTCAGCAAGAGACCCAGTACTTC. Translated, it gives CASSFRTQQETQYF.

The chain carries TRBV11-2 and TRBJ2-3; TRBD2 matches at 7 bases. V gave up 3 bases and J gave up 1 base; unmatched junction bases: 7. CDR1 and CDR2 from the germline V gene are SGHAT and FQNNGV. The CDR3 totals 16 residues. The CDR3 loop is CASSFRGREGTDTQYF. CDR3 bases: TGTGCCAGCAGCTTTCGGGGGAGGGAAGGCACAGATACGCAGTATTTT.

The sample holds many counts of this clonotype. The chain has TRBV11-2 and TRBJ2-7; D call uncertain. The germline V gene has CDR1 SGHAT and CDR2 FQNNGV. The CDR3 covers 14 residues. Trimming cost V 4 bases and J 3 bases, with 13 bases left between them. This CDR3 is CASSSSEKSYEQYF. CDR3 DNA: TGTGCCAGCAGCTCCTCGGAGAAAAGCTACGAGCAGTACTTC.

This clonotype has a count of ten or more. The V call is TRBV29-1, the J call TRBJ2-5; D assignment may be TRBD1 or TRBD2 (5 bases each). Per germline, CDR1 SQVTM and CDR2 ANQGSEA. The V gene lost 6 bases and the J gene lost 9 bases, with 14 bases spanning the gap. There are 11 residues in the CDR3. The CDR3 spells CSVTTLGAQYF. CDR3 bases: TGCAGCGTAACGACCCTGGGGGCCCAGTACTTC.

In regard to this clonotype: This may be a read error, as it is one base from a much larger clone. This sequence joins TRBV6-8 and TRBJ2-1, with D tentatively TRBD1 (5 bases). There are 13 residues in the CDR3. CDR1 and CDR2 from the germline V gene are MNHGY and SAAAGT. V lost 0 bases and J lost 11, with 11 bases in between. The CDR3 DNA is TGTGCCAGCAGTTACTCTCAGGGCGGTAAGCAGTTCTTC. Protein product: CASSYSQGGKQFF.

This clonotype showed up many times. The chain has TRBV11-2 and TRBJ2-1, with D tentatively TRBD2 (5 bases). Trimming pared 2 bases from V and 8 bases from J, leaving 10 bases between. From germline, CDR1 is SGHAT and CDR2 FQNNGV. This CDR3 spans 13 amino acids. The CDR3 sequence: CASSLSSAHEQFF. Here the CDR3 DNA reads TGTGCCAGCAGCTTAAGTAGCGCCCATGAGCAGTTCTTC.